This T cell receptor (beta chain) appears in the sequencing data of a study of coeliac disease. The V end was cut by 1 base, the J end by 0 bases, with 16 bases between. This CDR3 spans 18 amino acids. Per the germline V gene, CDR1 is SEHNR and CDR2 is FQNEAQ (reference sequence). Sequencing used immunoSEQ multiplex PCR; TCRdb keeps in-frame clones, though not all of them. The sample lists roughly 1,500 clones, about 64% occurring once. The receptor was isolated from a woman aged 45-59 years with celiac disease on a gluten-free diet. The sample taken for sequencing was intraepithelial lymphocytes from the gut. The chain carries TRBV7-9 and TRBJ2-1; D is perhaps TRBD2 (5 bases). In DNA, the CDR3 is TGTGCCAGCAGCTTAGACCGGCGGCGGGCTAGCTCCTACAATGAGCAGTTCTTC. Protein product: CASSLDRRRASSYNEQFF. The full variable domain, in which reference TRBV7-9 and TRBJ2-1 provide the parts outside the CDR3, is DTGVSQNPRHKITKRGQNVTFRCDPISEHNRLYWYRQTLGQGPEFLTYFQNEAQLEKSRLLSDRFSAERPKGSFSTLEIQRTEQGDSAMYLCASSLDRRRASSYNEQFFGPGTRLTVL.